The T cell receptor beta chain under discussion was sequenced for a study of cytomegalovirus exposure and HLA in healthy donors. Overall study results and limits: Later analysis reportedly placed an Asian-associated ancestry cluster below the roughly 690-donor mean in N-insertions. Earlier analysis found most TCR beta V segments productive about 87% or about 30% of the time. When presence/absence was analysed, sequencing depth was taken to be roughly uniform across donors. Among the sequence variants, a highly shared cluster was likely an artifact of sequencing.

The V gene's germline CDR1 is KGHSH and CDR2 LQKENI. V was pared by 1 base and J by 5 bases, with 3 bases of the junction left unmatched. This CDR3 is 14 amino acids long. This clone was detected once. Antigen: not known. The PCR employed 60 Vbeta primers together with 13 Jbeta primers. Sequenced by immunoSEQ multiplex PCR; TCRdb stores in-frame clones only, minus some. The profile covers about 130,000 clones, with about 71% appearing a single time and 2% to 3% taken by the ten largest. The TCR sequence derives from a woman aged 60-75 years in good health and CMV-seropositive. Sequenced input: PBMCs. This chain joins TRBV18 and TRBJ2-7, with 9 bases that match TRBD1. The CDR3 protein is CASSPLTGGDEQYF. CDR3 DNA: TGTGCCAGCTCACCACTAACAGGGGGCGACGAGCAGTACTTC.